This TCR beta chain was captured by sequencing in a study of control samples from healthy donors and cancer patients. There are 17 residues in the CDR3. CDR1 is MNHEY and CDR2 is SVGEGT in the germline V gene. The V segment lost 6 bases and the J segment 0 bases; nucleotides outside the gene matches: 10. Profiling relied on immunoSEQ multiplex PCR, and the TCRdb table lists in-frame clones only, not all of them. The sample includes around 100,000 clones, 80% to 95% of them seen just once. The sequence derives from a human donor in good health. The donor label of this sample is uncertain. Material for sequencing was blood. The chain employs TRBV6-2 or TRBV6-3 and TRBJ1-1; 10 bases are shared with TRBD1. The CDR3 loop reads CASSHGTGEYLNTEAFF. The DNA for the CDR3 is TGTGCCAGCAGCCACGGGACAGGGGAATACCTGAACACTGAAGCTTTCTTT.